This entry concerns a single TCR beta chain. What it binds is not known. The sample originates from a study of cytomegalovirus exposure and HLA in healthy donors. Researchers ran the PCR with 60 Vbeta and 13 Jbeta primers. The repertoire was sequenced with immunoSEQ multiplex PCR; TCRdb's copy has only in-frame clones and lacks some. There are about 81,000 clones in the sample; 77% occur only once, and 2.5% to 3% lies in the top ten. Sampled while nominally healthy, donors likely had unrecorded immune exposures. Notes on the study in general: In a later analysis, TCR association rates varied by HLA locus: DRB1 most, HLA-C fewest. HLA-A and HLA-B allele assignments for most subjects were reportedly predicted accurately using TCR beta sequences.

V was pared by 0 bases and J by 6 bases, with 6 bases of the junction left unmatched. The CDR3 runs 16 residues. CDR1 is WNHNN and CDR2 is SYGVQD in the germline V gene (reference sequence). Sequencing was performed on PBMCs. The TCR originated in a man in his forties or fifties in good health and CMV-seropositive. This chain uses TRBV10-1 with TRBJ2-1, with 9 bases fitting TRBD2. The DNA for the CDR3 is TGCGCCAGCAGTGAGTCGGGGAGCGGGGGGCGCAATGAGCAGTTCTTC. This gives the protein CASSESGSGGRNEQFF.